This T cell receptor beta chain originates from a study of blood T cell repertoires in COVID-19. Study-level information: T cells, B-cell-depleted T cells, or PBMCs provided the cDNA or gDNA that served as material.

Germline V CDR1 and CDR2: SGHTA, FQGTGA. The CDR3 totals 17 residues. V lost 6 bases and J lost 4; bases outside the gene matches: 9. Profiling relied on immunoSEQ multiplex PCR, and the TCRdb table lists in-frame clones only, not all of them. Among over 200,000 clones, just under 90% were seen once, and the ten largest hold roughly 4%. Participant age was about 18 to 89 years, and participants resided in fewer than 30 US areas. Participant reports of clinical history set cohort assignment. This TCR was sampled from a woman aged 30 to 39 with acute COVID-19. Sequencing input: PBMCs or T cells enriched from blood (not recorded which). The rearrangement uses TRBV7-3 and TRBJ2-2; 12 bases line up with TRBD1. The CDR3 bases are TGTGCCAGCAGGCGCCTGGGACAGGGGGCGAGCACCGGGGAGCTGTTTTTT. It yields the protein CASRRLGQGASTGELFF.